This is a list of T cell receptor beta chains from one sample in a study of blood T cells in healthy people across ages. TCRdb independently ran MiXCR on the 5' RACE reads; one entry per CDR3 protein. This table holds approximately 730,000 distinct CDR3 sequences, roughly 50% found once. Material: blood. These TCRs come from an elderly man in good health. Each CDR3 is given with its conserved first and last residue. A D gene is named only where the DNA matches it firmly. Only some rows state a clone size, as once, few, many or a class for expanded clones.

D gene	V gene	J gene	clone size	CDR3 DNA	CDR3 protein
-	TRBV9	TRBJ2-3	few	TGTGCCAGCAGTGCGTTAGATACGCAGTATTTT	CASSALDTQYF
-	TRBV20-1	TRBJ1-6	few	TGCAGTGCTAGACAGGGAAGCTCCTATAATTCACCCCTCCACTTT	CSARQGSSYNSPLHF
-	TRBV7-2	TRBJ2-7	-	TGTGCCAGCAGCTTAGGCCGAGGACAGATATCCTACGAGCAGTACTTC	CASSLGRGQISYEQYF
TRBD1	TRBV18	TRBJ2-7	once	TGTGCCAGCTCGGCCGGGACAGGGGCGGTCTACGAGCAGTACTTC	CASSAGTGAVYEQYF
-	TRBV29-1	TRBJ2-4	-	TGCAGCGGGGTCTGGGGGGCCAAAAACATTCAGTACTTC	CSGVWGAKNIQYF
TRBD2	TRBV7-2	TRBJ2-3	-	TGTGCCAGCAGCTTAGATCCAGCGGGAGTGCGTAGATACGCGTATTTT	CASSLDPAGVRRYAYF
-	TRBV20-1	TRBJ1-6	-	TGCAGTGCTAGAGACCGAGAGTGGGTGGGTAATAATTCACCCCTCCACTTT	CSARDREWVGNNSPLHF
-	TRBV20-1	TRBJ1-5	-	TGCAGTGCTAGAGTCACGAAGATACAGGGACCAGCCTTCAATCAGCCCCAGCATTTT	CSARVTKIQGPAFNQPQHF
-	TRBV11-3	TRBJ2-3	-	TGTGCCAGCAGCTTAACGCACCAGAGCACAGATACGCAGTATTTT	CASSLTHQSTDTQYF
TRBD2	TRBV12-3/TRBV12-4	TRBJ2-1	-	TGTGCCAGCAAGAGGGCGGGGGGAAACAATGAGCAGTTCTTC	CASKRAGGNNEQFF
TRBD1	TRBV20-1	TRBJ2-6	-	TGCAGTGCTAGAGGGTTAAGGGACAGGGGTCGCTCTGGGGCCAACGTCCTGACTTTC	CSARGLRDRGRSGANVLTF
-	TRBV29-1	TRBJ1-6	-	TGCAGCGTTGACCAGGGGCGAGGTTCACCCCTCCACTTT	CSVDQGRGSPLHF
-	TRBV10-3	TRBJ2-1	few	TGTGCCATCAGTGCGGCGAGTGAGCAGTTCTTC	CAISAASEQFF